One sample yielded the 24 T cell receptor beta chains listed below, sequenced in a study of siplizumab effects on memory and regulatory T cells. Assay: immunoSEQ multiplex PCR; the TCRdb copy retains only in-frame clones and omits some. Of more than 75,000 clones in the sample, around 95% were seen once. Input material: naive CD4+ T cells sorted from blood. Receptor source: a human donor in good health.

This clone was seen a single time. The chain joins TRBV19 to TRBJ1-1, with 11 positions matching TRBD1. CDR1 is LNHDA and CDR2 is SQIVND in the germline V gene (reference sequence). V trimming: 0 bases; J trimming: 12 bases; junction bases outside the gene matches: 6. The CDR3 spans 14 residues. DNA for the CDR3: TGTGCCAGTAGTATAGACCGGACAGGGGGCGAGACTTTCTTT. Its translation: CASSIDRTGGETFF.

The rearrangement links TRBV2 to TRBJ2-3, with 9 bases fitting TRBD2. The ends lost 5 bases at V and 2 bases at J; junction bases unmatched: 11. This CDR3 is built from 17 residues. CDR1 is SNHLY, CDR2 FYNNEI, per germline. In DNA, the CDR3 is TGTGCCAGCAGTCCCCGCGTGGGCGGGGGGGTCACAGATACGCAGTATTTT. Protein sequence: CASSPRVGGGVTDTQYF.

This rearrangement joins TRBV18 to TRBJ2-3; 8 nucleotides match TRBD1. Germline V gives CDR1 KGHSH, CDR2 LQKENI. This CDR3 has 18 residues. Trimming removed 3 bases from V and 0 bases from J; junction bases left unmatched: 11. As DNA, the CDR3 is TGTGCCAGCTCACCCCGGACAGGGTTCATCTCTAGCACAGATACGCAGTATTTT. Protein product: CASSPRTGFISSTDTQYF.

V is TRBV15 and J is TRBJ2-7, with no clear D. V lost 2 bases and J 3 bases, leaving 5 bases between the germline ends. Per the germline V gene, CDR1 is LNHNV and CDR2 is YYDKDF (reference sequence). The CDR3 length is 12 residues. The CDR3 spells CATSRLDYEQYF. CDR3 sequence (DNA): TGTGCCACCAGCAGATTAGACTACGAGCAGTACTTC.

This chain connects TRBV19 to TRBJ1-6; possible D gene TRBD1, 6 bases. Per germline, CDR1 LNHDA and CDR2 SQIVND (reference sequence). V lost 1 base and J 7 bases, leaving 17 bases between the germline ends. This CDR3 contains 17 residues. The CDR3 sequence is CASSIAKGVVSNSPLHF. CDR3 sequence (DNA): TGTGCCAGTAGTATAGCGAAGGGGGTAGTTTCGAATTCACCCCTCCACTTT.

This CDR3 is CASSLEGAGYEQYF. CDR3 sequence (DNA): TGTGCCAGCAGCTTGGAAGGGGCTGGCTACGAGCAGTACTTC. The chain couples TRBV5-4 to TRBJ2-7; possibly TRBD1 for D (5 bases). Trimming shortened V by 0 bases and J by 3 bases, and 10 bases separated the two germline ends. CDR1 and CDR2 (germline): SGHNT, YYREEE (reference sequence). The length of the CDR3 is 14 residues.

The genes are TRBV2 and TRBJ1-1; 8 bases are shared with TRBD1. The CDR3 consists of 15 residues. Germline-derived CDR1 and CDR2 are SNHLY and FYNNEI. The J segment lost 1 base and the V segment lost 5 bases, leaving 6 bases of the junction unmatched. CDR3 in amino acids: CASSRQGQGNTEAFF. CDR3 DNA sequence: TGTGCCAGCAGTCGACAGGGGCAAGGGAACACTGAAGCTTTCTTT.

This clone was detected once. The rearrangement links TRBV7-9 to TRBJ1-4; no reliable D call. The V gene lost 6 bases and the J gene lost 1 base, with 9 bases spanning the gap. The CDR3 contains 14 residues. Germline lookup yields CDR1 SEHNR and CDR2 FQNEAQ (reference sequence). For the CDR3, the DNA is TGTGCCAGCAGACGGGCCCAAACTAATGAAAAACTGTTTTTT. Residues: CASRRAQTNEKLFF.

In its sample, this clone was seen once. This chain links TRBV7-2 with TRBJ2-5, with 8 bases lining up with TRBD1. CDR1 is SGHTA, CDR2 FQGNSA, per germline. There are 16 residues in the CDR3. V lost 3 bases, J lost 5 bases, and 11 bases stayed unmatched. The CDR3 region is CASSFPQGELKETQYF. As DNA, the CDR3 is TGTGCCAGCAGCTTTCCACAGGGGGAATTAAAGGAGACCCAGTACTTC.

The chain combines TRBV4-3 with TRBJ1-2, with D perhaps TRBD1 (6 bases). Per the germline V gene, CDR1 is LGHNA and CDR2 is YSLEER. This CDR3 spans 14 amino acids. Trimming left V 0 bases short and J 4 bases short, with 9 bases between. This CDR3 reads CASSQEPDSYGYTF. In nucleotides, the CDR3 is TGCGCCAGCAGCCAAGAACCGGACAGCTATGGCTACACCTTC.

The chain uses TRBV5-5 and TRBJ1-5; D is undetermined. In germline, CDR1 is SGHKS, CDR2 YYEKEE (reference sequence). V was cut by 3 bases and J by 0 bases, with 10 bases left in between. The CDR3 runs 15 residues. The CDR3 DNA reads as TGTGCCAGCAGCTGGCAAGGCTATAGCAATCAGCCCCAGCATTTT. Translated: CASSWQGYSNQPQHF.

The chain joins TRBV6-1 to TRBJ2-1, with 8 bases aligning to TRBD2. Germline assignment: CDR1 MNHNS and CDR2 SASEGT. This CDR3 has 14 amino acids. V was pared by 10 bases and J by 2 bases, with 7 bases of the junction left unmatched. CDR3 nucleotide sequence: TGTGCCACCGCCGGGAGGGCAACCTACAATGAGCAGTTCTTC. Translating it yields CATAGRATYNEQFF.

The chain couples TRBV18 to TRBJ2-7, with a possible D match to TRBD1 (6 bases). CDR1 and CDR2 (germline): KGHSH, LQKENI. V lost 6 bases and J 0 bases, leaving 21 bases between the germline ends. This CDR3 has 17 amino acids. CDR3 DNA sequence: TGTGCCAGCTCTCTCTCTTCAGGACAGCCTAGCTCCTACGAGCAGTACTTC. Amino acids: CASSLSSGQPSSYEQYF.

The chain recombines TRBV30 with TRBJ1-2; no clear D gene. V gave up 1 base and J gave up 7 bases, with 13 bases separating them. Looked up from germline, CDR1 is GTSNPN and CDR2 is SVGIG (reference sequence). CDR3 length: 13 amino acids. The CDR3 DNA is TGTGCCTGGAGTGGGGGTACCCTGGGTGGCTACACCTTC. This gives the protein CAWSGGTLGGYTF.

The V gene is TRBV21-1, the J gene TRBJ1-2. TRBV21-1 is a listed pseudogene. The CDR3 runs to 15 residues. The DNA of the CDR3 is TGTGCCAGCAGCAAAGCGGGGAGAACTAACTATGGCTACACCTTC. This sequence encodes CASSKAGRTNYGYTF.

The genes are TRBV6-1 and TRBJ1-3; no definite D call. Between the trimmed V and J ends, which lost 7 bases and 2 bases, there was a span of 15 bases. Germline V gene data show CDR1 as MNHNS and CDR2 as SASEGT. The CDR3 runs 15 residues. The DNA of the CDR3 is TGTGCCAGCATCGCTGGGCGGCTAACTGGAAACACCATATATTTT. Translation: CASIAGRLTGNTIYF.

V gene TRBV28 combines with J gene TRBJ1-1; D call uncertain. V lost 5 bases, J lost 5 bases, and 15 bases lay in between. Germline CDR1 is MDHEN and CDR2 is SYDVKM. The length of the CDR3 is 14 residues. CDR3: CASSRPFVGTEAFF. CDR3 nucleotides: TGTGCCAGCAGTCGCCCTTTTGTGGGAACTGAAGCTTTCTTT.

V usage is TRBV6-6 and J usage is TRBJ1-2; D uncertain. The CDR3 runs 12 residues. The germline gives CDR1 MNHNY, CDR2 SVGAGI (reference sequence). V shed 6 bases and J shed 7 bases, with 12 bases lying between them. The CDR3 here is CASSRSLGGYTF. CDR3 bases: TGTGCCAGCAGCCGCTCCTTAGGTGGCTACACCTTC.

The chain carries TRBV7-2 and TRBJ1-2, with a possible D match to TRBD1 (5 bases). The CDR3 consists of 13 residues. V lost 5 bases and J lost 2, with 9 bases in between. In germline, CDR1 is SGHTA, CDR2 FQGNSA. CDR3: CASSPGPNYGYTF. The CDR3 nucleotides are TGTGCCAGCAGCCCGGGACCCAACTATGGCTACACCTTC.

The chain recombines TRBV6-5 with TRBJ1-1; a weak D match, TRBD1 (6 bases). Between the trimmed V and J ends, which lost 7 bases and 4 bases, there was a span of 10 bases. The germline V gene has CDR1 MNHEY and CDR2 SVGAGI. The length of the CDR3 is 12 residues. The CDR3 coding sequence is TGTGCCAGCACCGGCAGGGGCACTGAAGCTTTCTTT. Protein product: CASTGRGTEAFF.

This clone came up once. The CDR3 sequence: CASSLQAGSRTNEKLFF. The DNA for the CDR3 is TGTGCCAGCAGCTTACAGGCAGGGAGTCGAACTAATGAAAAACTGTTTTTT. This chain joins TRBV7-9 and TRBJ1-4, with D possibly being TRBD1 (5 bases). Trimming left V 2 bases short and J 1 base short, with 14 bases between. CDR1 and CDR2 (germline): SEHNR, FQNEAQ (reference sequence). The CDR3 totals 17 residues.

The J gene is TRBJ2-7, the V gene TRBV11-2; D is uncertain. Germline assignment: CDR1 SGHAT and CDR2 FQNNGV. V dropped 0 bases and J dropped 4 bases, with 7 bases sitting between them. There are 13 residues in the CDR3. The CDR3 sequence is CASSLDAGYEQYF. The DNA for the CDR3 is TGTGCCAGCAGCTTAGATGCTGGGTACGAGCAGTACTTC.

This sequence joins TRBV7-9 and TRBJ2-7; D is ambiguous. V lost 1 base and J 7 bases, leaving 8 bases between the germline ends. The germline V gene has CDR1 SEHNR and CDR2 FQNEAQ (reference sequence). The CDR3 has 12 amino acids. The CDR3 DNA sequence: TGTGCCAGCAGCTTAGACATCGGGGAGCAGTACTTC. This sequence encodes CASSLDIGEQYF.

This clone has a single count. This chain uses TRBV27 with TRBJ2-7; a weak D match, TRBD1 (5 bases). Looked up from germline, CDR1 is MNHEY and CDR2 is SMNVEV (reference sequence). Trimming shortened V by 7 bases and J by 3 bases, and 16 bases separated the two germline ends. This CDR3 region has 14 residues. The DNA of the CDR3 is TGTGCCAGCAAGGGGTGGCAGGCCGGCTACGAGCAGTACTTC. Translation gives CASKGWQAGYEQYF.